Listed below are T cell receptor beta chains from one sample, sequenced in a study of T cell responses to AZD1222 COVID-19 vaccine. Sequencing used immunoSEQ multiplex PCR; TCRdb keeps in-frame clones, though not all of them. Among more than 120,000 clones listed, 93% were seen once. The sequences come from peripheral blood, collected on day 0 of AZD1222 vaccination. The receptors stem from an adult in good health. Both conserved end residues are part of each CDR3. D genes are given only for firm matches. The size entry is marked missing in some rows and otherwise reads once, few, many or a size class.

v_gene,j_gene,abundance,d_gene,CDR3aa,CDR3nt
TRBV3-1/TRBV3-2,TRBJ2-1,.,TRBD2,CASSQEGGYNEQFF,TGTGCCAGCAGCCAAGAGGGAGGGTACAATGAGCAGTTCTTC
TRBV12-3/TRBV12-4,TRBJ1-4,.,.,CASRQQEEKLFF,TGTGCCAGCAGGCAACAGGAGGAAAAACTGTTTTTT
TRBV19,TRBJ2-2,.,TRBD1,CASSGPGQGAGELFF,TGTGCCAGTAGTGGACCGGGACAGGGGGCCGGGGAGCTGTTTTTT
TRBV6-1,TRBJ1-3,.,.,CASSENPGNTIYF,TGTGCCAGCAGTGAGAACCCCGGAAACACCATATATTTT
TRBV9,TRBJ2-7,many,.,CASSPSPKSAPYEQYF,TGTGCCAGCAGCCCATCCCCCAAATCTGCCCCCTACGAGCAGTACTTC
TRBV4-1,TRBJ1-4,.,.,CASSQAQGNEKLFF,TGCGCCAGCAGCCAGGCTCAGGGAAATGAAAAACTGTTTTTT
TRBV5-4,TRBJ2-5,.,TRBD2,CASSWGTSGRETQYF,TGTGCCAGCAGCTGGGGGACTAGCGGGAGGGAGACCCAGTACTTC
TRBV5-4,TRBJ2-7,.,.,CASSQGLVSYEQYF,TGTGCCAGCAGCCAGGGACTCGTCTCCTACGAGCAGTACTTC
TRBV4-1,TRBJ2-7,once,.,CASSQGTAETYEQYF,TGCGCCAGCAGCCAAGGCACCGCTGAAACCTACGAGCAGTACTTC
TRBV7-9,TRBJ2-5,.,.,CASSLRGPQETQYF,TGTGCCAGCAGCTTAAGGGGACCCCAAGAGACCCAGTACTTC
TRBV7-9,TRBJ1-5,once,.,CASSLVGPKGQPQHF,TGTGCCAGCAGCTTAGTAGGTCCCAAGGGTCAGCCCCAGCATTTT
TRBV28,TRBJ2-7,.,.,CASSPLPGDSSYEQYF,TGTGCCAGCAGCCCCCTCCCCGGGGATTCTTCCTACGAGCAGTACTTC
TRBV6-5,TRBJ2-7,.,.,CASSYSKGQGYEQYF,TGTGCCAGCAGTTACTCCAAGGGGCAGGGGTACGAGCAGTACTTC
TRBV6-2/TRBV6-3,TRBJ2-7,.,.,CASSFEVTAQYF,TGTGCCAGCAGTTTTGAGGTTACGGCGCAGTACTTC
TRBV2,TRBJ1-2,.,.,CASSLRATTGYTF,TGTGCCAGCAGTCTTCGGGCTACCACGGGCTACACCTTC
TRBV5-6,TRBJ1-2,.,.,CASIKALQGTYRYTF,TGTGCCAGCATTAAAGCCCTACAGGGCACATATCGCTACACCTTC
TRBV29-1,TRBJ1-1,.,.,CSVTTGPSLGPTEAFF,TGCAGCGTTACGACCGGGCCCTCCCTCGGTCCGACTGAAGCTTTCTTT
TRBV10-3,TRBJ1-4,.,.,CATSEGEKLFF,TGTGCCACCTCGGAGGGCGAAAAACTGTTTTTT
TRBV9,TRBJ1-6,.,.,CASSLRSLPGKNNSPLHF,TGTGCCAGCAGCCTCCGATCCCTACCGGGAAAAAATAATTCACCCCTCCACTTT
TRBV7-9,TRBJ2-7,.,.,CASSSSGISYEQYF,TGTGCCAGCAGCTCATCAGGGATCTCCTACGAGCAGTACTTC
TRBV20-1,TRBJ2-5,.,.,CSARAVETQYF,TGCAGTGCTAGAGCGGTGGAGACCCAGTACTTC
TRBV27,TRBJ1-4,.,TRBD1,CASSLGDRVREKLFF,TGTGCCAGCAGCCTAGGGGACAGGGTTCGCGAAAAACTGTTTTTT
TRBV7-9,TRBJ1-1,.,.,CASSSLPGNTEAFF,TGTGCCAGCAGCTCCTTACCCGGTAACACTGAAGCTTTCTTT
TRBV19,TRBJ1-5,.,TRBD1,CASSPRDRDQPQHF,TGTGCCAGTAGTCCGAGGGACAGAGATCAGCCCCAGCATTTT
TRBV14,TRBJ1-2,few,.,CASSQDTAYGYTF,TGTGCCAGCAGCCAAGATACGGCGTATGGCTACACCTTC
TRBV2,TRBJ2-7,.,TRBD1,CASRRQGADEQYF,TGTGCCAGCAGAAGACAGGGGGCAGACGAGCAGTACTTC
TRBV10-3,TRBJ2-2,.,TRBD2,CAISRTSGAGGELFF,TGTGCCATCAGCCGGACTAGCGGGGCTGGCGGGGAGCTGTTTTTT
TRBV15,TRBJ1-5,.,.,CATSRDHRLALINQPQHF,TGTGCCACCAGCAGAGATCACCGATTAGCGCTTATTAATCAGCCCCAGCATTTT
TRBV2,TRBJ1-3,.,.,CASSDQGSGNTIYF,TGTGCCAGCAGTGACCAGGGGTCTGGAAACACCATATATTTT
TRBV5-1,TRBJ1-3,once,.,CASSLGGTSSGNTIYF,TGCGCCAGCAGCTTGGGAGGGACAAGCTCTGGAAACACCATATATTTT
TRBV6-5,TRBJ2-7,.,.,CASGSWPSYEQYF,TGTGCCAGCGGTTCCTGGCCCTCCTACGAGCAGTACTTC
TRBV29-1,TRBJ2-6,.,.,CSVGSSGANVLTF,TGCAGCGTTGGGAGCTCTGGGGCCAACGTCCTGACTTTC
TRBV7-9,TRBJ1-5,.,.,CASSLGGAQPQHF,TGTGCCAGCAGCTTAGGTGGGGCCCAGCCCCAGCATTTT
TRBV29-1,TRBJ2-7,few,TRBD1,CSVVSQGATYEQYF,TGCAGCGTTGTTTCCCAGGGGGCCACCTACGAGCAGTACTTC
TRBV7-2,TRBJ2-2,once,.,CASRSLSWGELFF,TGTGCCAGCAGGTCCTTGTCTTGGGGGGAGCTGTTTTTT
TRBV4-1,TRBJ1-2,.,.,CASSQTESYGYTF,TGCGCCAGCAGCCAAACAGAGTCCTATGGCTACACCTTC
TRBV6-2/TRBV6-3,TRBJ1-2,once,.,CASSQGTPRGYTF,TGTGCCAGCAGCCAGGGGACACCGCGGGGCTACACCTTC
TRBV7-2,TRBJ1-3,.,.,CASSIGNTIYF,TGTGCCAGCAGCATAGGAAACACCATATATTTT
TRBV7-2,TRBJ1-1,.,.,CASSPTRSWANTEAFF,TGTGCCAGCAGTCCTACGCGAAGCTGGGCTAACACTGAAGCTTTCTTT
TRBV3-1/TRBV3-2,TRBJ1-2,.,.,CARPHLQSSTF,TGTGCCAGACCTCACCTTCAGTCGAGCACCTTC
TRBV7-9,TRBJ2-7,.,TRBD1,CASRRTGEDYEQYF,TGTGCCAGCAGGCGGACAGGGGAGGACTACGAGCAGTACTTC
TRBV18,TRBJ1-1,.,.,CASSPVDRSTEAFF,TGTGCCAGCTCACCCGTCGACAGGTCCACTGAAGCTTTCTTT
TRBV7-3,TRBJ2-7,.,TRBD2,CASSSAGGAREGVIHEQYF,TGTGCCAGCAGCTCCGCGGGGGGGGCGCGGGAGGGAGTAATACACGAGCAGTACTTC
TRBV12-3/TRBV12-4,TRBJ1-5,.,.,CASSYGLGQPQHF,TGTGCCAGCAGTTATGGGCTGGGGCAGCCCCAGCATTTT
TRBV7-9,TRBJ1-5,.,TRBD1,CASSPGTGNNQPQHF,TGTGCCAGCAGCCCCGGGACAGGGAACAATCAGCCCCAGCATTTT
TRBV6-2/TRBV6-3,TRBJ2-1,.,.,CASSYTQGGERNEQFF,TGTGCCAGCAGTTATACGCAGGGGGGGGAGCGCAATGAGCAGTTCTTC
TRBV2,TRBJ1-2,.,.,CASSEDQKGRYGYTF,TGTGCCAGCAGTGAAGATCAAAAAGGGAGGTATGGCTACACCTTC
TRBV5-1,TRBJ2-1,.,TRBD1,CASSSPGTGYNEQFF,TGCGCCAGCAGCTCCCCCGGGACAGGCTACAATGAGCAGTTCTTC
TRBV5-6,TRBJ1-3,.,.,CASSFWPPSGNTIYF,TGTGCCAGCAGCTTTTGGCCACCCTCTGGAAACACCATATATTTT
TRBV28,TRBJ2-2,.,.,CAPRTPTTGELFF,TGTGCTCCGCGGACACCCACCACCGGGGAGCTGTTTTTT
TRBV7-2,TRBJ2-5,.,.,CASRAPVGETQYF,TGTGCCAGCAGGGCCCCGGTGGGAGAGACCCAGTACTTC
TRBV5-1,TRBJ1-2,.,.,CASSGTGLSVYGYTF,TGCGCCAGCAGCGGTACGGGCCTCTCTGTCTATGGCTACACCTTC
TRBV14,TRBJ1-6,.,.,CASSQEVGIYYNSPLHF,TGTGCCAGCAGCCAAGAGGTCGGAATATACTATAATTCACCCCTCCACTTT
TRBV5-4,TRBJ2-1,once,TRBD2,CASSLDTSGSTNEQFF,TGTGCCAGCAGCCTTGATACTAGCGGGAGTACGAATGAGCAGTTCTTC
TRBV9,TRBJ2-3,once,TRBD2,CASSLEGGVSISTQYF,TGTGCCAGCAGCCTAGAGGGAGGGGTGAGCATTAGCACGCAGTATTTT
TRBV4-3,TRBJ1-1,.,.,CASSQEVGRNTEAFF,TGCGCCAGCAGCCAAGAGGTCGGAAGGAACACTGAAGCTTTCTTT
TRBV5-1,TRBJ2-7,.,TRBD1,CASSFLGTGEQYF,TGCGCCAGCAGCTTTTTAGGGACAGGGGAGCAGTACTTC
TRBV5-4,TRBJ2-2,.,TRBD2,CASSLAGGTGELFF,TGTGCCAGCAGCTTGGCCGGGGGGACCGGGGAGCTGTTTTTT
TRBV6-5,TRBJ2-3,.,TRBD2,CASRKPSGRTDTQYF,TGTGCCAGCAGGAAACCTAGCGGGCGCACAGATACGCAGTATTTT
TRBV19,TRBJ1-1,.,TRBD1,CASSTRTGAAPTEAFF,TGTGCCAGTAGTACCCGGACAGGGGCGGCTCCCACTGAAGCTTTCTTT